The 21 T cell receptor beta chains listed next were all sequenced from one sample in a study of OX40 agonist ivuxolimab in advanced cancers. Repertoires were generated with immunoSEQ multiplex PCR, while TCRdb's copy carries only in-frame clones and drops some. Among roughly 71,000 clones listed, about 91% were seen once. The material was CD4+ or CD8+ T cells sorted from blood, obtained in a trial of the OX40 agonist ivuxolimab. The receptors here all came from an adult with an advanced solid tumor such as melanoma, head and neck, liver or kidney cancer.

The gene calls are TRBV28 and TRBJ2-7; 7 bases match TRBD1. The V gene's germline CDR1 is MDHEN and CDR2 SYDVKM. CDR3 length: 13 amino acids. Losses at the gene ends were 2 bases for V and 5 bases for J; bases not matched to a gene: 3. The CDR3 DNA reads as TGTGCCAGCAGTTTAGTACAGGGGAACGAGCAGTACTTC. Amino acids: CASSLVQGNEQYF.

CDR3 region: CASAEGQGVPYEQYF. CDR3 DNA sequence: TGTGCCAGTGCAGAGGGACAGGGGGTCCCCTACGAGCAGTACTTC. The V and J genes are TRBV19 and TRBJ2-7; 11 nucleotides match TRBD1. The CDR3 runs 15 residues. V was clipped by 8 bases and J by 2 bases; unmatched bases: 8. Germline CDR1 and CDR2: LNHDA and SQIVND (reference sequence).

This clone was seen only once. The chain combines TRBV11-2 with TRBJ2-7; D not resolved. The CDR3 has 11 amino acids. Germline V gene lookup returns CDR1 SGHAT and CDR2 FQNNGV. Trimming shortened V by 6 bases and J by 7 bases, and 10 bases separated the two germline ends. The CDR3 coding sequence is TGTGCCAGCAGTCCCTCCGTGGAGCAGTACTTC. This codes for CASSPSVEQYF.

This clone has just a few counts. The chain carries TRBV19 and TRBJ1-5, with D uncertain. CDR1 and CDR2 (germline): LNHDA, SQIVND (reference sequence). The CDR3 is 15 amino acids. V lost 3 bases and J 0 bases, leaving 9 bases between the germline ends. The CDR3 protein is CASSIGVYSNQPQHF. Written as DNA, the CDR3 is TGTGCCAGTAGTATCGGAGTATATAGCAATCAGCCCCAGCATTTT.

This chain links TRBV4-2 with TRBJ2-1, with 10 nucleotides matching TRBD2. This CDR3 is built from 15 residues. The junction had 5 bases not matched to a gene; V was cut back by 1 base and J by 8 bases. The germline gives CDR1 LGHNA, CDR2 YNFKEQ. The CDR3 is CASSQVSGRADEQFF. The CDR3 DNA reads TGTGCCAGCAGCCAAGTCAGCGGGAGGGCGGATGAGCAGTTCTTC.

The chain has TRBV4-3 and TRBJ2-3, with D unclear. V was pared by 2 bases and J by 2 bases, with 11 bases between. The germline CDR1 and CDR2 sequences are LGHNA and YSLEER. The CDR3 has 15 amino acids. The CDR3 DNA sequence: TGCGCCAGCAGCCAACTGTTGGCCCCCACAGATACGCAGTATTTT. As protein: CASSQLLAPTDTQYF.

The chain joins TRBV28 to TRBJ2-7; 11 bases fit TRBD2. Germline values: CDR1 MDHEN, CDR2 SYDVKM. This CDR3 region has 15 residues. J gave up 4 bases and V 3 bases, and 5 bases lay outside the gene matches. CDR3 DNA: TGTGCCAGCAGTTTTCCCGCTAGCGGGAGGTACGAGCAGTACTTC. The encoded protein is CASSFPASGRYEQYF.

The chain has TRBV10-3 and TRBJ2-7; TRBD1 or TRBD2 may be the D gene (5 bases each). CDR1 is ENHRY, CDR2 SYGVKD, per germline. The CDR3 runs to 14 residues. V lost 0 bases and J 5 bases, leaving 11 bases between the germline ends. The CDR3 bases are TGTGCCATCAGTGAGTCGACGGGGCGGGACGAGCAGTACTTC. This translates into CAISESTGRDEQYF.

The chain uses TRBV11-3 and TRBJ2-1, with D unresolved. Germline V gene sequence: CDR1 SGHNT, CDR2 YENEEA. The CDR3 spans 15 residues. V lost 3 bases and J lost 6, with 15 bases in between. The CDR3 DNA is TGTGCCAGCAGCTTTCCGGGCCAAATTTCCAATGAGCAGTTCTTC. Amino acid sequence: CASSFPGQISNEQFF.

The chain combines TRBV6-4 with TRBJ2-1; D gene uncertain. Trimming stripped 2 bases from V and 5 bases from J, with 10 bases between. Germline V gene data show CDR1 as MRHNA and CDR2 as SNTAGT. The CDR3 extends over 14 amino acids. The CDR3: CASSDGPEHNEQFF. DNA of the CDR3: TGTGCCAGCAGTGACGGACCCGAGCACAATGAGCAGTTCTTC.

The V and J genes are TRBV4-1 and TRBJ2-5, with a tentative D call TRBD2 (6 bases). Trimming shortened V by 2 bases and J by 5 bases, and 18 bases separated the two germline ends. The CDR3 has 16 residues. The V gene's germline CDR1 is MGHRA and CDR2 YSYEKL. The CDR3 bases are TGCGCCAGCAGCCAACAACCCGGACTAACAAGGGAGACCCAGTACTTC. Translating gives CASSQQPGLTRETQYF.

This CDR3 reads CASSSGTGTYGYTF. CDR3 nucleotides: TGTGCCAGCAGCTCTGGGACAGGGACATATGGCTACACCTTC. V is TRBV13 and J is TRBJ1-2; TRBD1 aligns across 9 bases. The CDR3 covers 14 residues. Unmatched junction bases numbered 5, after V lost 4 bases and J lost 5 bases. CDR1 and CDR2 (germline): PRHDT, FYEKMQ (reference sequence).

The rearrangement joins TRBV29-1 to TRBJ2-1, with 11 nucleotides matching TRBD2. The CDR3 length is 13 residues. V lost 8 bases, J lost 7 bases, and 7 bases stayed unmatched. CDR1 is SQVTM, CDR2 ANQGSEA, per germline. The CDR3 protein is CSLTSGDRNEQFF. In nucleotides, the CDR3 is TGCAGCTTGACTAGCGGGGATAGGAATGAGCAGTTCTTC.

The V call is TRBV4-3, the J call TRBJ2-1; 14 bases fit TRBD2. The germline gives CDR1 LGHNA, CDR2 YSLEER. This CDR3 is built from 18 residues. After removal of 4 bases from V and 7 bases from J, the junction contained 12 bases not matched to a gene. CDR3 residues: CASSPSAGTSGRSNEQFF. The CDR3 nucleotides read TGCGCCAGCAGCCCGTCTGCCGGGACTAGCGGGAGATCAAATGAGCAGTTCTTC.

This chain uses TRBV4-1 with TRBJ2-1; 8 bases map to TRBD2. Germline trimming cut 1 base from V and 6 bases from J; bases unmatched to any gene: 5. The V gene's germline CDR1 is MGHRA and CDR2 YSYEKL. This CDR3 spans 15 amino acids. In DNA, the CDR3 is TGCGCCAGCAGCCAAGTAACTAGCGGAGTCAATGAGCAGTTCTTC. Protein product: CASSQVTSGVNEQFF.

This clone was counted a single time. The chain has TRBV28 and TRBJ2-1, with D perhaps TRBD2 (6 bases). The CDR3 totals 15 residues. Trimming left V 6 bases short and J 0 bases short, with 12 bases between. Germline CDR1 and CDR2: MDHEN and SYDVKM. The CDR3 region has the DNA TGTGCCAGCAGCACCCGGGACTTCTCCTACAATGAGCAGTTCTTC. Translating it yields CASSTRDFSYNEQFF.

This chain joins TRBV4-3 and TRBJ2-3, with D maybe TRBD2 (6 bases). Germline V gene data show CDR1 as LGHNA and CDR2 as YSLEER. V lost 0 bases and J lost 8, with 12 bases in between. The CDR3 sequence is 14 residues long. The CDR3 bases are TGCGCCAGCAGCCAAGATCGGGCCGGGGGTACGCAGTATTTT. Translating it yields CASSQDRAGGTQYF.

The chain recombines TRBV10-2 with TRBJ2-7; no clear D gene. This CDR3 contains 11 residues. CDR1 is WSHSY and CDR2 is SAAADI in the germline V gene. Trimming pared 5 bases from V and 4 bases from J, leaving 6 bases between. CDR3 coding DNA: TGCGCCAGCAGTTTGGGGTACGAGCAGTACTTC. Protein product: CASSLGYEQYF.

The rearrangement joins TRBV6-4 to TRBJ1-3, with TRBD1 matching over 11 bases. CDR3 length: 17 residues. The trim removed 3 bases at V and 3 bases at J, leaving 7 bases unmatched. The V gene's germline CDR1 is MRHNA and CDR2 SNTAGT. CDR3 residues: CASSETGQGAFGNTIYF. The CDR3 bases are TGTGCCAGCAGTGAGACCGGACAGGGGGCCTTTGGAAACACCATATATTTT.

This clone was recorded once. This chain connects TRBV7-9 to TRBJ2-1, with D hard to call. The CDR3 sequence is 13 residues long. Germline V gene sequence: CDR1 SEHNR, CDR2 FQNEAQ (reference sequence). The V and J ends lost 7 bases and 4 bases respectively, with 11 bases between them. CDR3 loop: CASTRDPYNEQFF. The DNA of the CDR3 is TGTGCCAGCACCAGAGACCCGTACAATGAGCAGTTCTTC.

V is TRBV28 and J is TRBJ2-5; TRBD2 matches 7 bases. The J call is uncertain, as TRBJ2-7 better fits the DNA end. CDR1 and CDR2 (germline): MDHEN, SYDVKM. This CDR3 is 14 amino acids long. The CDR3 here is CASSPPASGYEQYF. CDR3 nucleotide sequence: TGTGCCAGCAGTCCCCCCGCTAGCGGTTACGAGCAGTACTTC.